What follows are 17 T cell receptor beta chains derived from one specimen sequenced in a study of Ad26.COV2.S vaccination and SARS-CoV-2 variants. Method: immunoSEQ multiplex PCR; TCRdb's copy keeps in-frame clones and lacks some. This sample yields approximately 480,000 clones, of which around 88% are seen a single time; 10% to 15% belongs to the top ten. Documented treatment: 15 to 20 received Ad26.COV2.S at low or high dose, single or two shots; roughly five received placebo; per-sample allocation not given. Sampling occurred on day 63 after the first vaccine or placebo injection. Here the sequenced sample was peripheral blood, taken in a trial of Ad26.COV2.S vaccine versus placebo. Receptors originate from a person between 18 and 65 years old who received the Ad26.COV2.S COVID-19 vaccine or a placebo.

The gene calls are TRBV2 and TRBJ2-3; D unresolved. This CDR3 contains 12 residues. The V gene's germline CDR1 is SNHLY and CDR2 FYNNEI. V shed 7 bases and J shed 0 bases, with 5 bases lying between them. This chain's CDR3 is CASKSSTDTQYF. In nucleotides, the CDR3 is TGTGCCAGCAAATCTAGCACAGATACGCAGTATTTT. The entire variable domain, with the rest obtained from reference TRBV2 and TRBJ2-3, is as follows: EPEVTQTPSHQVTQMGQEVILRCVPISNHLYFYWYRQILGQKVEFLVSFYNNEISEKSEIFDDQFSVERPDGSNFTLKIRSTKLEDSAMYFCASKSSTDTQYFGPGTRLTVL.

The chain is built from TRBV5-1 and TRBJ1-1; D uncertain. Germline values: CDR1 SGHRS, CDR2 YFSETQ. CDR3 length equals 13 residues. Trimming removed 0 bases from V and 6 bases from J, with 9 bases in between. In DNA, the CDR3 is TGCGCCAGCAGCTTGGTTTTGGAGGCTGAAGCTTTCTTT. Protein product: CASSLVLEAEAFF.

This chain links TRBV6-5 with TRBJ1-4, with D possibly matching TRBD1 (5 bases). With 6 bases removed from V and 2 bases from J, the gap between germline ends came to 13 bases. Germline V gene lookup returns CDR1 MNHEY and CDR2 SVGAGI. The CDR3 runs 15 residues. The CDR3: CASSPSGGTNEKLFF. In DNA form, the CDR3 reads TGTGCCAGCAGCCCCTCGGGGGGGACTAATGAAAAACTGTTTTTT.

This clone was seen only once. Additional DNA sequences in this sample encode the identical CDR3. V usage is TRBV6-4 and J usage is TRBJ1-1, with D perhaps TRBD1 (5 bases). Per the germline V gene, CDR1 is MRHNA and CDR2 is SNTAGT. The ends were cut back, 8 bases at V and 1 base at J, with 11 bases in the middle. This CDR3 comprises 13 residues. The DNA of the CDR3 is TGTGCCAGCCGAGACAGATCGAACACTGAAGCTTTCTTT. Amino acids: CASRDRSNTEAFF.

This clone showed up just once. The J gene is TRBJ1-1, the V gene TRBV5-1; no reliable D call. The V gene's germline CDR1 is SGHRS and CDR2 YFSETQ. V was cut by 2 bases and J by 4 bases, with 15 bases left in between. This CDR3 is built from 15 residues. CDR3 loop: CASSFEGSRSTEAFF. The CDR3 nucleotides read TGCGCCAGCAGCTTCGAAGGCAGCCGGAGCACTGAAGCTTTCTTT.

This clone was detected once. This sequence joins TRBV7-8 and TRBJ2-5, with 8 positions matching TRBD2. V shed 1 base, J shed 1 base, and the junction held 2 bases outside the gene matches. Germline CDR1 SGHVS, CDR2 FQNEAQ. CDR3 size: 15 residues. The CDR3 sequence is CASSLGLAGQETQYF. In nucleotides, the CDR3 is TGTGCCAGCAGCTTAGGGCTAGCGGGCCAAGAGACCCAGTACTTC.

This clone came up a few times. The chain combines TRBV29-1 with TRBJ2-2, with no clear D. This CDR3 has 11 residues. The ends were cut back, 4 bases at V and 4 bases at J, with 4 bases in the middle. Per the germline V gene, CDR1 is SQVTM and CDR2 is ANQGSEA. CDR3 in DNA: TGCAGCGTTGGTTTCACCGGGGAGCTGTTTTTT. Its protein is CSVGFTGELFF.

This clone was observed a single time. The J gene is TRBJ2-3, the V gene TRBV11-3, with D possibly matching TRBD2 (6 bases). V was pared by 5 bases and J by 4 bases, with 16 bases between. Germline V gene lookup returns CDR1 SGHNT and CDR2 YENEEA. The CDR3 loop spans 15 amino acids. The CDR3 spells CASSERGPGADTQYF. CDR3 nucleotide sequence: TGTGCCAGCAGCGAGAGGGGCCCGGGGGCAGATACGCAGTATTTT. The full variable domain, completed using reference TRBV11-3 and TRBJ2-3, is EAGVVQSPRYKIIEKKQPVAFWCNPISGHNTLYWYLQNLGQGPELLIRYENEEAVDDSQLPKDRFSAERLKGVDSTLKIQPAELGDSAVYLCASSERGPGADTQYFGPGTRLTVL.

This chain connects TRBV24-1 to TRBJ2-3; tentatively, D is TRBD1 or TRBD2 (5 bases each). From germline, CDR1 is KGHDR and CDR2 SFDVKD. Trimming removed 4 bases at V and 2 bases at J, with 15 bases between. This CDR3 has 16 amino acids. CDR3 coding DNA: TGTGCCACCAGTGAAGGGACCGCTCGGAACACAGATACGCAGTATTTT. This codes for CATSEGTARNTDTQYF.

The chain has TRBV12-3 or TRBV12-4 and TRBJ1-6; D ambiguous. The CDR3 sequence is 13 residues long. V was clipped by 2 bases and J by 8 bases, with 7 bases between them. This CDR3 reads CASSLQEYSPLHF. The CDR3, as DNA: TGTGCCAGCAGTTTACAGGAGTATTCACCCCTCCACTTT.

The CDR3 is CASSRDSGDGKQFF. The CDR3 DNA follows: TGTGCCAGCTCACGGGACTCCGGCGACGGGAAGCAGTTCTTC. The chain carries TRBV18 and TRBJ2-1; a weak D match, TRBD2 (6 bases). This CDR3 is 14 amino acids long. Deletions cut 4 bases from V and 11 bases from J, with 18 bases between. In germline, CDR1 is KGHSH, CDR2 LQKENI.

The rearrangement uses TRBV30 and TRBJ1-1; no clear D gene. The V end lost 3 bases, the J end lost 0 bases, and 8 bases lay between the germline ends. The CDR3 runs to 13 residues. Germline CDR1 is GTSNPN and CDR2 is SVGIG (reference sequence). The CDR3 loop reads CAWRATVNTEAFF. The CDR3 DNA reads as TGTGCCTGGAGGGCAACGGTGAACACTGAAGCTTTCTTT.

CDR3 coding DNA: TGCGCCAGCAGCCAAGAATTGGGTTTCTATCAGCCCCAGCATTTT. It encodes CASSQELGFYQPQHF. The V gene is TRBV4-3, the J gene TRBJ1-5; the D is unclear. The germline V and J ends were trimmed by 0 bases and 5 bases, with 11 bases remaining between them. This CDR3 comprises 15 residues. Per the germline V gene, CDR1 is LGHNA and CDR2 is YSLEER.

The gene calls are TRBV27 and TRBJ2-1; TRBD1 matches at 8 bases. The CDR3 runs to 14 residues. Trimming took 3 bases from V and 12 from J; bases not matched to a gene: 10. Germline V CDR1 and CDR2: MNHEY, SMNVEV (reference sequence). The CDR3 nucleotides read TGTGCCAGCAGTTTTGGGCAGGGGGCCAAGGTGCAGTTCTTC. It is translated as CASSFGQGAKVQFF.

The rearrangement joins TRBV5-6 to TRBJ2-7, with a weak D call TRBD2 (7 bases). The germline CDR1 and CDR2 sequences are SGHDT and YYEEEE. The V gene lost 2 bases and the J gene lost 3 bases, with 12 bases spanning the gap. CDR3 length: 14 residues. The CDR3 spells CASSLRGGVYEQYF. CDR3 bases: TGTGCCAGCAGCTTAAGGGGGGGAGTCTACGAGCAGTACTTC.

The genes are TRBV10-3 and TRBJ2-7; 10 positions match TRBD2. The CDR3 totals 14 residues. The V gene's germline CDR1 is ENHRY and CDR2 SYGVKD. The V segment lost 0 bases and the J segment 6 bases; nucleotides outside the gene matches: 2. The CDR3 coding sequence is TGTGCCATCAGTGAGTCGAGCGGGAGGGGCGAGCAGTACTTC. Amino acids: CAISESSGRGEQYF.

The V gene is TRBV19, the J gene TRBJ2-5, with 8 positions matching TRBD2. Germline CDR1 reads LNHDA; CDR2 reads SQIVND (reference sequence). J lost 5 bases, V lost 11 bases, and 13 bases had no gene match. The CDR3 contains 14 residues. The CDR3 is CAVKGAGVGETQYF. CDR3 coding DNA: TGTGCCGTAAAGGGAGCGGGAGTGGGGGAGACCCAGTACTTC.